The T cell receptor (beta chain) described here comes from a study of CD8 T cells in ankylosing spondylitis. TCRdb re-called the 5' RACE reads through MiXCR, storing one row per CDR3 protein. The sample includes approximately 220,000 distinct CDR3 sequences, 25% to 30% of them seen just once. Concerning this clonotype: Antigen: not known.

Study results and limitations: A motif of eight highly homologous TCR beta variants was seen as apparently characteristic of ankylosing spondylitis blood. Certain motif variants had earlier been reported in reactive arthritis synovial fluid and blood. Disease-associated clonotypes exhibited CD8+ identity and were relatively infrequent in peripheral blood.

From germline, CDR1 is DFQATT and CDR2 SNEGSKA (reference sequence). The CDR3 extends over 14 amino acids. The rearrangement links TRBV20-1 to TRBJ2-6; a possible D gene is TRBD2 (6 bases). Sequenced: blood, either unsorted or a sorted T cell fraction (not recorded which). This TCR derives from a male donor with ankylosing spondylitis or in good health (not recorded which). For the CDR3, the DNA is TGCAGCATAAGCCGGGGGACCGGGGCCAACGTCCTGACTTTC. Translation: CSISRGTGANVLTF.